A selection of T cell receptor beta chains follows, all from one sample in a study of shared clonotypes between healthy human individuals. The method was immunoSEQ multiplex PCR; TCRdb's version includes in-frame clones alone and lacks a portion of them. The sample carries 950,000 to 1,300,000 clones, under 80% recorded once. Sequenced: memory CD4+ T cells sorted from blood. These receptors all come from a man between 18 and 35 years old in good health. Each CDR3 is given with its conserved first and last residue. Each record gives: J gene, V gene, CDR3 protein.

J gene: TRBJ2-1; V gene: TRBV7-8; CDR3 protein: CASSFAGYYNEQFF
J gene: TRBJ1-5; V gene: TRBV10-2; CDR3 protein: CASSVGPSSGQPQHF
J gene: TRBJ2-2; V gene: TRBV5-6; CDR3 protein: CASSLGLNTGELFF
J gene: TRBJ2-1; V gene: TRBV10-3; CDR3 protein: CAISEATQGVRHEQFF
J gene: TRBJ1-3; V gene: TRBV18; CDR3 protein: CASSPPRTGIRNTIYF
J gene: TRBJ1-3; V gene: TRBV5-1; CDR3 protein: CASSPDGVSGNTIYF
J gene: TRBJ2-7; V gene: TRBV5-1; CDR3 protein: CARNYEQYF
J gene: TRBJ1-5; V gene: TRBV10-3; CDR3 protein: CAISDRDGQPQHF
J gene: TRBJ2-5; V gene: TRBV6-5; CDR3 protein: CASSLRETQYF
J gene: TRBJ2-3; V gene: TRBV28; CDR3 protein: CASSLIAHSLLTDTQYF
J gene: TRBJ1-2; V gene: TRBV5-1; CDR3 protein: CASSFDNYGYTF
J gene: TRBJ2-2; V gene: TRBV5-1; CDR3 protein: CASSMGQGATGELFF
J gene: TRBJ2-3; V gene: TRBV9; CDR3 protein: CASSAPVGAGVPDTQYF
J gene: TRBJ2-1; V gene: TRBV19; CDR3 protein: CASSYNKLANEQFF
J gene: TRBJ1-5; V gene: TRBV5-4; CDR3 protein: CASSLDEGVPQPQHF
J gene: TRBJ1-6; V gene: TRBV7-2; CDR3 protein: CASSRQVDSPLHF
J gene: TRBJ1-5; V gene: TRBV11-2; CDR3 protein: CASSYRGHQPQHF
J gene: TRBJ1-1; V gene: TRBV19; CDR3 protein: CASKAVGARAFF
J gene: TRBJ1-5; V gene: TRBV19; CDR3 protein: CASSASGRQPQHF
J gene: TRBJ2-2; V gene: TRBV18; CDR3 protein: CASSPGQGETGELFF
J gene: TRBJ1-1; V gene: TRBV5-1; CDR3 protein: CASSVSPGTQNTEAFF
J gene: TRBJ1-5; V gene: TRBV11-3; CDR3 protein: CASSFATQRDRDQPQHF
J gene: TRBJ1-6; V gene: TRBV30; CDR3 protein: CAWSFKGQGNNSPLHF
J gene: TRBJ2-7; V gene: TRBV18; CDR3 protein: CASSEGTSYEQYF
J gene: TRBJ2-1; V gene: TRBV10-1; CDR3 protein: CASSAAGSSYNEQFF
J gene: TRBJ1-2; V gene: TRBV6-1; CDR3 protein: CASSDRTGGGYGYTF
J gene: TRBJ1-6; V gene: TRBV9; CDR3 protein: CASSPIDQGAGSPLHF
J gene: TRBJ2-7; V gene: TRBV27; CDR3 protein: CASSPQGQMTSYEQYF
J gene: TRBJ1-3; V gene: TRBV29-1; CDR3 protein: CSVGSGNTIYF
J gene: TRBJ1-2; V gene: TRBV29-1; CDR3 protein: CSVEGDKSSNYGYTF
J gene: TRBJ2-5; V gene: TRBV27; CDR3 protein: CASSSHQKGTQYF
J gene: TRBJ1-1; V gene: TRBV7-2; CDR3 protein: CASSLSDRTEAFF
J gene: TRBJ1-5; V gene: TRBV7-2; CDR3 protein: CASSLGENWNQPQHF
J gene: TRBJ2-7; V gene: TRBV7-9; CDR3 protein: CASSNRDTYEQYF
J gene: TRBJ1-2; V gene: TRBV21-1; CDR3 protein: CASSKKMRGGGYTF
J gene: TRBJ2-3; V gene: TRBV7-2; CDR3 protein: CASSSMGLSTDTQYF